This TCR beta chain was captured in a study of breast tumors, draining lymph nodes, adjacent tissues. This clonotype has just one count. Antigen specificity is unknown. Samples came from axillary lymph nodes draining the breast cancer. TCRdb redid the calling of the multiplex PCR reads with MiXCR, one entry per CDR3 protein. This sample has 150,000 to 200,000 distinct CDR3 sequences, with about 33% found just once. Germline V lookup: CDR1 SGDLS, CDR2 YYNGEE. The CDR3 runs 16 residues. Unmatched junction bases numbered 9, after V lost 0 bases and J lost 4 bases. Study-wide findings and caveats: Tumor T cell lymph node origin was a supported hypothesis, not proven. Tumors had less TCR diversity than lymph nodes, more than nontumor tissue. The data were judged consistent with most tumor T cells coming from lymph node and expanding in tumor.

The sequenced material came from axillary lymph node tissue. The TCR sequence derives from a female donor with breast cancer. Some clones in this sample may be carry-over from other donors' samples. V and J are TRBV9 and TRBJ2-5, with 7 bases identical to TRBD2. CDR3 DNA sequence: TGTGCCAGCAGCGTAGACCCTAGCGGAAACGGAGAGACCCAGTACTTC. As protein: CASSVDPSGNGETQYF.